This T cell receptor beta chain is from a study of blood T cell repertoires in COVID-19 (dated by TCRdb to the early 2020s). In terms of the full investigation: Collaborator samples came from the United States, Italy and Spain and covered acute and convalescent phases of COVID-19. Where available, HLA class I and class II types were taken from metadata supplied by the sample provider and were not determined by assay-based typing. Sample metadata almost always included a de-identified subject ID, COVID-19 status, age in years and sex. Subjects who had been exposed to COVID-19, were actively infected with it, or had recovered from it provided the deeply sampled blood TCRbeta repertoires that made up the dataset. The repertoires were made available in a free public database intended to serve as a resource for research on the immune response to SARS-CoV-2. Samples were obtained from the ongoing ImmuneRACE study (first 160 participants) and from over 1,000 subjects provided by 6 global collaborators. The prospective study material was composed of cDNA or gDNA derived from T cells, B-cell-depleted T cells, or PBMCs.

TCRbeta CDR3 regions were amplified from genomic DNA by means of the immunoSEQ Assay, a bias-controlled multiplex PCR. The study's processing was this. Within the assay, amplification of reference gene primers was used to estimate how many nucleated cells each sample contained. To quantify the absolute abundance of each unique TCRbeta CDR3 rearrangement, sequence reads were collapsed and filtered. For each sample, productive Simpson clonality was calculated by taking the square root of Simpson's diversity index across productive rearrangements. Entries here come from immuneACCESS through TCRdb and include only in-frame sequences with V and J called. Some clones fail to appear in such tables; in the studies checked, an unresolved V gene covers under half of the shortfall, and the cause of the remainder is unknown. From that table come the V and J calls and clone size; the DNA was used to work out D and trimming. The sample has 250,000 to 350,000 clones on record, around 85% of them singletons. The top ten constitute 0.87% of the sample.

The germline ends are 14 bases apart after V is trimmed by 8 bases and J by 4 bases. Based on the germline V gene, the CDR1 and CDR2 sequences are MRHNA and SNTAGT. The CDR3 has 13 amino acids, counting the end cysteine and phenylalanine. The CDR3 DNA has 39 bases and is translated from base 1. As for this clone: No antigen is known for it. No per-base quality is available; no much larger clone lies one base away.

At one collaborating source in Seattle, patients were enrolled during active infection and were followed longitudinally through the course of disease. Each collaborating institution followed its own protocols to collect whole blood in K2EDTA tubes. For TCRbeta analysis, collaborators shipped samples as frozen whole blood, isolated PBMCs, or DNA extracted from either of those sample types. Summary of the overall study and its limitations: How much clinical and demographic metadata was included differed by source and by participant, and the metadata was provided uncurated.

The sequence came from a human donor with COVID-19, enrolled during active disease. The donor label of this sample is uncertain. In this chain, TRBV6-4 is recombined with TRBJ1-2; the D gene remains uncertain. The sample was peripheral blood. The base sequence is TGTGCCAGCTCGGCCGAGGTTGGCTATGGCTACACCTTC. Its translation is CASSAEVGYGYTF.